This record concerns one TCR beta chain sequence. Antigen specificity is unknown. This CDR3 region has 13 residues. Trimming left V 6 bases short and J 12 bases short, with 18 bases between. This sample is drawn from a study of T cells in Graves' hyperthyroidism and ophthalmopathy. Study-wide results and limits: The model identified upcoming ophthalmopathy a median roughly 6.5 months ahead of onset.

RNA transcripts provided the source from which TCR beta CDR3 regions were amplified. In the first-round RT-PCR of the TCR CDR3, the HTBI primer set was used. TCRdb reprocessed the multiplex PCR reads via MiXCR and lists one record per CDR3 protein. The sample carries some 620,000 distinct CDR3 sequences, about 16% recorded once. The V and J genes are TRBV12-3 or TRBV12-4 and TRBJ2-1; D could derive from TRBD1 or TRBD2 (5 bases each). The receptor comes from a woman between 25 and 40 years old with Graves' hyperthyroidism. The source material was blood. The CDR3 nucleotides read TGTGCCAGCAGGACCACTCCGGGACGGGGGCAGTTCTTC. This codes for CASRTTPGRGQFF.